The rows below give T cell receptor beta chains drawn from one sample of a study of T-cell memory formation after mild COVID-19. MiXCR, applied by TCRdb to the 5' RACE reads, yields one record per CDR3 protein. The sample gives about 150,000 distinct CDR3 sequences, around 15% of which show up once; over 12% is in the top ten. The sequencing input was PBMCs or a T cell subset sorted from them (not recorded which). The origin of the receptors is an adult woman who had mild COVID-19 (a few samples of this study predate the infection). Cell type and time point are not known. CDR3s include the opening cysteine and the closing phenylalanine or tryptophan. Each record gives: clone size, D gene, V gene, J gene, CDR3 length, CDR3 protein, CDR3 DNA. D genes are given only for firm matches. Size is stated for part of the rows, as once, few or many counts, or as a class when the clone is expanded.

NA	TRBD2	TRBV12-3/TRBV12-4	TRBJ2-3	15	CASSFTSGSTDTQYF	TGTGCCAGCAGTTTTACTAGCGGGAGCACAGATACGCAGTATTTT
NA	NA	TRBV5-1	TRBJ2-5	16	CASSEGPLSLQETQYF	TGCGCCAGCAGCGAGGGGCCTCTCTCCCTTCAAGAGACCCAGTACTTC
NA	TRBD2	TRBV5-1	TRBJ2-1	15	CASSYRGGQYNEQFF	TGCGCCAGCAGCTACCGGGGGGGCCAGTACAATGAGCAGTTCTTC
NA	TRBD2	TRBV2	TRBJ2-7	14	CASKSWTSGGEQYF	TGTGCCAGCAAGTCCTGGACTAGCGGGGGAGAGCAGTACTTC
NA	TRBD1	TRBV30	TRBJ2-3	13	CACDQGATDTQYF	TGTGCCTGTGACCAGGGGGCCACAGATACGCAGTATTTT
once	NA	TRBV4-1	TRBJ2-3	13	CASSQLTTDTQYF	TGCGCCAGCAGCCAACTTACCACAGATACGCAGTATTTT
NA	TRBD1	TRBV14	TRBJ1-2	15	CASSLGTGGWYGYTF	TGTGCCAGCAGCCTCGGGACAGGAGGATGGTATGGCTACACCTTC
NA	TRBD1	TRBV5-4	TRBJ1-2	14	CASSLEGAYYGYTF	TGTGCCAGCAGCTTGGAGGGGGCATATTATGGCTACACCTTC
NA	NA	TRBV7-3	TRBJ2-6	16	CASSLYPLSGANVLTF	TGTGCCAGCAGCTTATATCCCCTCTCTGGGGCCAACGTCCTGACTTTC
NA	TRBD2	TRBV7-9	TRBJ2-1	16	CASSLKVASGYNEQFF	TGTGCCAGCAGCTTGAAAGTGGCTAGCGGATACAATGAGCAGTTCTTC
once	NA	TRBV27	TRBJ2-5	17	CASSPGGGVGFDETQYF	TGTGCCAGCAGCCCTGGAGGGGGCGTTGGGTTCGATGAGACCCAGTACTTC
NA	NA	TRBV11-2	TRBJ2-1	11	CASSFERGQFF	TGTGCCAGCAGCTTTGAGAGGGGGCAGTTCTTC
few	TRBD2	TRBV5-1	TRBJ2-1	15	CASRRLVTSVGEQFF	TGCGCCAGCAGACGCCTTGTCACTAGCGTAGGTGAGCAGTTCTTC
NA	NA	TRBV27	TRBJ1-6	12	CASSSIRAPLHF	TGTGCCAGCAGTTCAATCCGGGCACCCCTCCACTTT
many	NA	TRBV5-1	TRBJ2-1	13	CASSGGTYNEQFF	TGCGCCAGCTCTGGCGGTACCTACAATGAGCAGTTCTTC
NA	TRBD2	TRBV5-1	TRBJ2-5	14	CASSPAAGGETQYF	TGCGCCAGCAGCCCGGCGGCGGGGGGGGAGACCCAGTACTTC
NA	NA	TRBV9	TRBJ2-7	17	CASSVGTEGPRDYEQYF	TGTGCCAGCAGCGTAGGAACGGAGGGACCCAGGGACTACGAGCAGTACTTC
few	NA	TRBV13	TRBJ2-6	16	CASSFQGPAGANVLTF	TGTGCCAGCAGCTTCCAGGGGCCAGCCGGGGCCAACGTCCTGACTTTC
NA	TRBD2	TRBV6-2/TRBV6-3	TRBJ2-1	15	CASSPSGGSYNEQFF	TGTGCCAGCAGTCCTAGCGGGGGGTCCTACAATGAGCAGTTCTTC
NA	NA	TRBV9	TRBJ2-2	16	CASRGLGLQLSGELFF	TGTGCCAGCAGGGGCCTCGGACTACAGTTGAGCGGGGAGCTGTTTTTT
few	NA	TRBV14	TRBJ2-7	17	CASSPQNTAGKTYEQYF	TGTGCCAGCAGCCCCCAAAATACGGCAGGGAAAACCTACGAGCAGTACTTC
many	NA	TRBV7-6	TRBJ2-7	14	CASSLGTSSYEQYF	TGTGCCAGCAGCCTCGGGACATCCTCCTACGAGCAGTACTTC
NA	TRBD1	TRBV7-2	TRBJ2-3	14	CASLRDRVTDTQYF	TGTGCCAGCCTCCGGGACAGGGTCACAGATACGCAGTATTTT
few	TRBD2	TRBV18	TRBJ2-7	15	CASSPRRGAGDEQYF	TGTGCCAGCTCACCCCGGCGGGGGGCGGGCGACGAGCAGTACTTC
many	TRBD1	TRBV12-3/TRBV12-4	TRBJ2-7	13	CASSSGQGDEQYF	TGTGCCAGCAGTTCGGGACAGGGGGACGAGCAGTACTTC
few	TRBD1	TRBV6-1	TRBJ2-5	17	CASMRVPGTVTQETQYF	TGTGCCAGCATGAGGGTTCCGGGGACAGTCACACAAGAGACCCAGTACTTC
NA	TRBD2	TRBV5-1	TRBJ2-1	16	CASSYGLAGTKNEQFF	TGCGCCAGCAGTTATGGACTAGCGGGAACGAAAAATGAGCAGTTCTTC
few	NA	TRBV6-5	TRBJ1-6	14	CASSYQQDNSPLHF	TGTGCCAGCAGTTACCAACAGGATAATTCACCCCTCCACTTT
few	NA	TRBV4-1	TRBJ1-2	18	CPSSQEEPLRAPYYGYTF	TGCCCCAGCAGCCAAGAGGAACCCCTACGGGCACCCTACTATGGCTACACCTTC
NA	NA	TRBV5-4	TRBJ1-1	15	CASSLTSPMNTEAFF	TGTGCCAGCAGTTTAACGAGCCCGATGAACACTGAAGCTTTCTTT
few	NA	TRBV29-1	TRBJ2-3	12	CSGARNTDTQYF	TGCAGCGGGGCCCGAAACACAGATACGCAGTATTTT
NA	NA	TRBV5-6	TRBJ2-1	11	CASSSRLEQFF	TGTGCCAGCAGCTCCAGACTAGAGCAGTTCTTC
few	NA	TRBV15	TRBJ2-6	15	CATSRVGAGANVLTF	TGTGCCACCAGCAGAGTAGGGGCTGGGGCCAACGTCCTGACTTTC